This record looks at one TCR beta chain sequence and its context. These data are taken from a study of blood T cell repertoires in COVID-19. Study as a whole: PBMCs, B-cell-depleted T cells, or T cells were the source of the cDNA or gDNA that made up the material.

TCRdb's table, derived via immunoSEQ multiplex PCR, lists solely in-frame clones and lacks some. Of about 50,000 clones listed, 78% are singletons. Sequenced material: PBMCs or T cells enriched from blood (not recorded which). The receptor comes from a woman aged 50 to 60 with acute COVID-19.

CDR3: CASSIIRGSANSPLHF. In nucleotides, the CDR3 is TGTGCCAGTAGTATTATCAGGGGTAGTGCAAATTCACCCCTCCACTTT. The gene calls are TRBV19 and TRBJ1-6; TRBD1 might be the D (6 bases). Germline loops: CDR1 LNHDA, CDR2 SQIVND (reference sequence). This CDR3 spans 16 amino acids. With 3 bases removed from V and 7 bases from J, the gap between germline ends came to 16 bases. The full variable domain, its missing parts supplied by reference TRBV19 and TRBJ1-6, is DGGITQSPKYLFRKEGQNVTLSCEQNLNHDAMYWYRQDPGQGLRLIYYSQIVNDFQKGDIAEGYSVSREKKESFPLTVTSAQKNPTAFYLCASSIIRGSANSPLHFGNGTRLTVT.